The 17 T cell receptor beta chains listed next were all sequenced from one sample in a study of blood T cell repertoires in COVID-19. The method was immunoSEQ multiplex PCR; TCRdb's version includes in-frame clones alone and lacks a portion of them. The table shows hundreds of thousands of clones, with 80% to 90% occurring only once. Material: PBMCs or T cells enriched from blood (not recorded which). These receptors were taken from a woman between 25 and 40 years old with acute COVID-19.

This chain joins TRBV5-6 and TRBJ1-2, with D possibly TRBD1 on 5 matching bases. V gave up 4 bases and J gave up 8 bases, with 12 bases separating them. The CDR3 spans 12 residues. Germline loops: CDR1 SGHDT, CDR2 YYEEEE. The chain's CDR3 is CASSVPGRGYTF. Written as DNA, the CDR3 is TGTGCCAGCAGCGTTCCAGGGCGCGGCTACACCTTC.

The chain employs TRBV5-1 and TRBJ1-4; TRBD1 agrees at 7 bases. The V gene end was trimmed by 0 bases and the J gene end by 6 bases; junction bases not matched to a gene: 5. The CDR3 runs to 15 residues. Germline values: CDR1 SGHRS, CDR2 YFSETQ. CDR3 in amino acids: CASSLAWQGDEKLFF. The CDR3 nucleotides are TGCGCCAGCAGCTTGGCCTGGCAGGGGGATGAAAAACTGTTTTTT.

The genes are TRBV7-8 and TRBJ1-5; D gene unclear. This CDR3 region has 15 residues. Germline V gives CDR1 SGHVS, CDR2 FQNEAQ. Trimming pared 5 bases from V and 4 bases from J, leaving 15 bases between. The CDR3 is CASSPTRWANQPQHF. The DNA for the CDR3 is TGTGCCAGCAGCCCAACCCGGTGGGCAAATCAGCCCCAGCATTTT.

The chain carries TRBV5-5 and TRBJ1-1, with 7 bases identical to TRBD1. V shed 0 bases and J 11 bases; nucleotides not matched to a gene: 7. This CDR3 comprises 13 residues. The V gene's germline CDR1 is SGHKS and CDR2 YYEKEE (reference sequence). The CDR3 sequence: CASSLEDRVRAFF. CDR3 bases: TGTGCCAGCAGCTTGGAAGACAGGGTGCGGGCTTTCTTT.

The rearrangement joins TRBV10-1 to TRBJ1-1; D ambiguous. The CDR3 consists of 15 residues. V was trimmed by 3 bases and J by 2 bases, leaving 13 bases between them. The germline CDR1 and CDR2 sequences are WNHNN and SYGVQD (reference sequence). CDR3 nucleotide sequence: TGCGCCAGCAGTGATAGACTGGGAGGAAACACTGAAGCTTTCTTT. It is translated as CASSDRLGGNTEAFF.

For the CDR3, the DNA is TGTGCCAGCAGCCCTTTCGGGACAGGGGTTTATAATTCACCCCTCCACTTT. It specifies CASSPFGTGVYNSPLHF. The gene calls are TRBV7-2 and TRBJ1-6, with 10 positions matching TRBD1. The CDR3 consists of 17 residues. V trimming: 5 bases; J trimming: 4 bases; junction bases outside the gene matches: 8. CDR1 is SGHTA, CDR2 FQGNSA, per germline.

This clone has only a few counts. The chain combines TRBV30 with TRBJ1-4; 9 bases align to TRBD1. The CDR3 loop spans 16 amino acids. The V gene end was trimmed by 3 bases and the J gene end by 0 bases; junction bases not matched to a gene: 5. Germline V CDR1 and CDR2: GTSNPN, SVGIG (reference sequence). The CDR3 DNA follows: TGTGCCTGGAGGGCGAGGGACAGGGCAACTAATGAAAAACTGTTTTTT. Translated: CAWRARDRATNEKLFF.

This sequence joins TRBV4-3 and TRBJ2-5; D remains unclear. The CDR3 runs to 16 residues. The germline CDR1 and CDR2 sequences are LGHNA and YSLEER. The V end was cut by 0 bases, the J end by 1 base, with 12 bases between. CDR3 DNA: TGCGCCAGCAGCCAAGAGTTCAGACGCGGCCAAGAGACCCAGTACTTC. Its protein product is CASSQEFRRGQETQYF.

The rearrangement links TRBV19 to TRBJ1-3, with TRBD1 as a possible D gene (5 bases). The V gene lost 1 base and the J gene lost 0 bases, with 10 bases spanning the gap. The V gene's germline CDR1 is LNHDA and CDR2 SQIVND (reference sequence). The CDR3 is 16 residues long. As DNA, the CDR3 is TGTGCCAGTAGTATAGTCCAGGGATCCTCTGGAAACACCATATATTTT. Translating it yields CASSIVQGSSGNTIYF.

Only one count was recorded for this clone. This sequence joins TRBV2 and TRBJ2-6; 8 nucleotides line up with TRBD1. The CDR3 covers 17 residues. V was pared by 6 bases and J by 2 bases, with 9 bases of the junction left unmatched. Per the germline V gene, CDR1 is SNHLY and CDR2 is FYNNEI. The CDR3 sequence: CASSHGQGSAGANVLTF. The CDR3 bases are TGTGCCAGCAGCCATGGACAGGGCTCCGCTGGGGCCAACGTCCTGACTTTC.

The CDR3 reads CASRGPQGYEQFF. CDR3 nucleotide sequence: TGTGCCAGCAGAGGGCCCCAGGGGTATGAGCAGTTCTTC. V usage is TRBV6-6 and J usage is TRBJ2-1; D perhaps matches TRBD1 (6 bases). V gave up 6 bases and J gave up 8 bases, with 14 bases separating them. Germline CDR1 is MNHNY and CDR2 is SVGAGI (reference sequence). CDR3 length: 13 amino acids.

DNA of the CDR3: TGCGCCAGCAGCTTGGAAGGGGCTCGGTACGAGCAGTACTTC. Translated, it gives CASSLEGARYEQYF. The rearrangement joins TRBV5-1 to TRBJ2-7; a possible D gene is TRBD1 (5 bases). V was clipped by 0 bases and J by 4 bases, with 11 bases between them. Germline lookup yields CDR1 SGHRS and CDR2 YFSETQ. The CDR3 covers 14 residues. Filled out from reference TRBV5-1 and TRBJ2-7, the complete variable domain reads KAGVTQTPRYLIKTRGQQVTLSCSPISGHRSVSWYQQTPGQGLQFLFEYFSETQRNKGNFPGRFSGRQFSNSRSEMNVSTLELGDSALYLCASSLEGARYEQYFGPGTRLTVT.

The chain is built from TRBV28 and TRBJ2-7; 9 nucleotides agree with TRBD1. CDR3 length: 15 amino acids. Per germline, CDR1 MDHEN and CDR2 SYDVKM. Trimming took 3 bases from V and 3 from J; bases not matched to a gene: 6. This chain's CDR3 is CASSFISGQGYEQYF. DNA for the CDR3: TGTGCCAGCAGTTTCATTTCGGGACAGGGCTACGAGCAGTACTTC.

The V and J genes are TRBV11-2 and TRBJ1-1; D is unresolved. CDR1 SGHAT and CDR2 FQNNGV come from the germline V gene. This CDR3 is 14 amino acids long. V lost 3 bases and J lost 0, with 8 bases in between. The DNA of the CDR3 is TGTGCCAGCAGCTTTGGGCTTATGAACACTGAAGCTTTCTTT. Its protein is CASSFGLMNTEAFF.

The chain is built from TRBV7-2 and TRBJ2-7; 7 nucleotides align to TRBD2. After removal of 0 bases from V and 2 bases from J, the junction contained 7 bases not matched to a gene. This CDR3 region has 16 residues. Germline loops: CDR1 SGHTA, CDR2 FQGNSA. CDR3: CASSLASGSETYEQYF. CDR3 DNA sequence: TGTGCCAGCAGCTTAGCTAGCGGGTCCGAAACCTACGAGCAGTACTTC.

The V gene is TRBV5-1, the J gene TRBJ2-3, with 7 bases fitting TRBD1. This CDR3 is 16 amino acids long. Germline CDR1 is SGHRS and CDR2 is YFSETQ. With 4 bases clipped from V and 4 bases from J, the junction kept 12 bases outside the gene matches. For the CDR3, the DNA is TGCGCCAGCAGCCCAACGAGGGACAGACGCGCAGATACGCAGTATTTT. It encodes CASSPTRDRRADTQYF. The full variable domain, its missing parts supplied by reference TRBV5-1 and TRBJ2-3, is KAGVTQTPRYLIKTRGQQVTLSCSPISGHRSVSWYQQTPGQGLQFLFEYFSETQRNKGNFPGRFSGRQFSNSRSEMNVSTLELGDSALYLCASSPTRDRRADTQYFGPGTRLTVL.

The chain links TRBV7-8 to TRBJ1-2, with D perhaps TRBD1 (5 bases). The length of the CDR3 is 14 residues. Germline CDR1 is SGHVS and CDR2 is FQNEAQ. Trimming shortened V by 5 bases and J by 2 bases, and 12 bases separated the two germline ends. The CDR3 spells CASSPRGTNYGYTF. CDR3 DNA sequence: TGTGCCAGCAGCCCCCGGGGGACCAACTATGGCTACACCTTC. Full variable domain (rest looked up from reference TRBV7-8 and TRBJ1-2): GAGVSQSPRYKVAKRGQDVALRCDPISGHVSLFWYQQALGQGPEFLTYFQNEAQLDKSGLPSDRFFAERPEGSVSTLKIQRTQQEDSAVYLCASSPRGTNYGYTFGSGTRLTVV.